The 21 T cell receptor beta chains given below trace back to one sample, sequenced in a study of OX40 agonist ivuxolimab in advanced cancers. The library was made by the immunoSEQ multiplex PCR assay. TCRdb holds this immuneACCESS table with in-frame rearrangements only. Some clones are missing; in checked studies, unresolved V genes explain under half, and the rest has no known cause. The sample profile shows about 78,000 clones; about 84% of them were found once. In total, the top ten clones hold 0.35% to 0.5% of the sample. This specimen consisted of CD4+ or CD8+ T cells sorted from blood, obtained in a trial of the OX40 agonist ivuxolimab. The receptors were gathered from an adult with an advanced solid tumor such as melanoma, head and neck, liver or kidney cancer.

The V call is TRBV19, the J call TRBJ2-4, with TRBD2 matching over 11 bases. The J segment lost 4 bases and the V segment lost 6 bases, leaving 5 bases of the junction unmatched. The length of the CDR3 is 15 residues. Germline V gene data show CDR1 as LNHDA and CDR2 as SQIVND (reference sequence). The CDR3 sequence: CASSRLAGHKNIQYF. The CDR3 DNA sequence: TGTGCCAGTAGCAGACTAGCGGGGCATAAAAACATTCAGTACTTC.

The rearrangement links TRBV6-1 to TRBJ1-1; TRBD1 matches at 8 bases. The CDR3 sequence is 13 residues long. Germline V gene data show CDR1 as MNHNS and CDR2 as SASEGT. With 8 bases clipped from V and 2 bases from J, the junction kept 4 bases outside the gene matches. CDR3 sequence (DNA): TGTGCCAGCCGGACAGGGCTCAACACTGAAGCTTTCTTT. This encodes CASRTGLNTEAFF.

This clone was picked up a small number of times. This CDR3 reads CASSLEGFNSPLHF. CDR3 in DNA: TGCGCCAGCAGCCTAGAGGGTTTTAATTCACCCCTCCACTTT. The V and J genes are TRBV5-1 and TRBJ1-6; D unresolved. Deletions cut 4 bases from V and 6 bases from J, with 11 bases between. This CDR3 is built from 14 residues. Germline V gene data show CDR1 as SGHRS and CDR2 as YFSETQ.

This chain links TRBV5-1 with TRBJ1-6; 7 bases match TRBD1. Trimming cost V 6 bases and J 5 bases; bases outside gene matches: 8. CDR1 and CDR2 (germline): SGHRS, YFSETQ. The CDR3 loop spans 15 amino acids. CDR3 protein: CASTRDRVHNSPLHF. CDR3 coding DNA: TGCGCCAGCACCCGCGACAGGGTACATAATTCACCCCTCCACTTT. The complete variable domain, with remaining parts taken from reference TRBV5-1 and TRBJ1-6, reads KAGVTQTPRYLIKTRGQQVTLSCSPISGHRSVSWYQQTPGQGLQFLFEYFSETQRNKGNFPGRFSGRQFSNSRSEMNVSTLELGDSALYLCASTRDRVHNSPLHFGNGTRLTVT.

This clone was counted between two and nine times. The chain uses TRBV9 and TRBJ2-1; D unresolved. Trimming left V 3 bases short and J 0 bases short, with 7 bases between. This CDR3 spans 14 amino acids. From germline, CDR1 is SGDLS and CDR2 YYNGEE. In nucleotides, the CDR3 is TGTGCCAGCAGCGAGATCCGCTCCTACAATGAGCAGTTCTTC. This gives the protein CASSEIRSYNEQFF.

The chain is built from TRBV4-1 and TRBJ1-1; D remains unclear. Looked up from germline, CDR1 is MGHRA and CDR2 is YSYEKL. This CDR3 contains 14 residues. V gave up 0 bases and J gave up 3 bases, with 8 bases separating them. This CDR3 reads CASSQEAWYTEAFF. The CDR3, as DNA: TGCGCCAGCAGCCAAGAGGCCTGGTACACTGAAGCTTTCTTT.

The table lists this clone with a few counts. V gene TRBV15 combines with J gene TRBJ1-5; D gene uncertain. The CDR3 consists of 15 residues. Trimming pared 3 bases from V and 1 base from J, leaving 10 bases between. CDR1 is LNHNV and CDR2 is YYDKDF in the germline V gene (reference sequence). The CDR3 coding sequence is TGTGCCACCAGCAGGGTGAAAGGGAGCAATCAGCCCCAGCATTTT. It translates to CATSRVKGSNQPQHF.

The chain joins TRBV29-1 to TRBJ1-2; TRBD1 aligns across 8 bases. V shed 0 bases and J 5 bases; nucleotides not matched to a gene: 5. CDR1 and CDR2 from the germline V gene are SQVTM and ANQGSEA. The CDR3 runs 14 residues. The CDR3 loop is CSVEDRTGRYGYTF. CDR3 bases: TGCAGCGTTGAAGACCGGACAGGGAGGTATGGCTACACCTTC.

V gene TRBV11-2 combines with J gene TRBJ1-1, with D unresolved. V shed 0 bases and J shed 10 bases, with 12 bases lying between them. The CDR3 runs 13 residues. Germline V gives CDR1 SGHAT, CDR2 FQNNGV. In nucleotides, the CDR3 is TGTGCCAGCAGCTTAGAGTCGGAAACATCAGCTTTCTTT. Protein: CASSLESETSAFF.

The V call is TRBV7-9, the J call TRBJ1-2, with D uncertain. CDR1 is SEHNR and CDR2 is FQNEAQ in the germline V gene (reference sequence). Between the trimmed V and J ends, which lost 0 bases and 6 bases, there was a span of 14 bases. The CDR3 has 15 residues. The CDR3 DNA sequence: TGTGCCAGCAGCTTAGCAGGGAGCCTGAGGGATGGCTACACCTTC. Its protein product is CASSLAGSLRDGYTF.

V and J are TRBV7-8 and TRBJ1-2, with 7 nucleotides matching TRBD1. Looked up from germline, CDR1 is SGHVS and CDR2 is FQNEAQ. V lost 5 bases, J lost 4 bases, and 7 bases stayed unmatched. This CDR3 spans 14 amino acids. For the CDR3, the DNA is TGTGCCAGCAGCGCACGACAGGGTCCCTATGGCTACACCTTC. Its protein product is CASSARQGPYGYTF.

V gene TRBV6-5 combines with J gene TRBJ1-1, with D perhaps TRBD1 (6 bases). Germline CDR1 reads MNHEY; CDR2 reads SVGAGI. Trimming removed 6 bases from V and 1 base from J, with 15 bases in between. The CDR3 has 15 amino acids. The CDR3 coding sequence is TGTGCCAGCAGACCCCCCACAGGGCGGAACACTGAAGCTTTCTTT. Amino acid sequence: CASRPPTGRNTEAFF.

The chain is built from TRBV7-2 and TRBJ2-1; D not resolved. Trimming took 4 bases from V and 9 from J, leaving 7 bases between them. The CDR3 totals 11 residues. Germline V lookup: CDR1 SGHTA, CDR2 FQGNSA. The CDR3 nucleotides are TGTGCCAGCAGCTCTAGTCCTGAGCAGTTCTTC. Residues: CASSSSPEQFF. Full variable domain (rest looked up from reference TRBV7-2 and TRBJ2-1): GAGVSQSPSNKVTEKGKDVELRCDPISGHTALYWYRQSLGQGLEFLIYFQGNSAPDKSGLPSDRFSAERTGGSVSTLTIQRTQQEDSAVYLCASSSSPEQFFGPGTRLTVL.

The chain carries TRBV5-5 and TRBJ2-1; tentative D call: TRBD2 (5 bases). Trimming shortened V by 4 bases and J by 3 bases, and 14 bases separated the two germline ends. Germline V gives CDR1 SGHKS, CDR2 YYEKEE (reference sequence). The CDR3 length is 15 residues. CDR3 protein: CASSPAAGLYNEQFF. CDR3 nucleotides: TGTGCCAGCAGCCCCGCGGCGGGCCTCTACAATGAGCAGTTCTTC.

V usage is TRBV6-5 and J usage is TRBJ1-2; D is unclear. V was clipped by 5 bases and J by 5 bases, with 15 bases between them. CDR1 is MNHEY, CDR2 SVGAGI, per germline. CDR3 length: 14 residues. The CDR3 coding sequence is TGTGCCAGCAGTCAGTTGGGGAGCTGGTATGGCTACACCTTC. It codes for CASSQLGSWYGYTF.

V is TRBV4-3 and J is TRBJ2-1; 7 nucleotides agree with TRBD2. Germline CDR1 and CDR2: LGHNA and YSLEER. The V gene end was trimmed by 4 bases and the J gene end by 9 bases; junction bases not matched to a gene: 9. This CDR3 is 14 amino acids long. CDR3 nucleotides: TGCGCCAGCAGCCGCGGACTAGGGATCGGTGAGCAGTTCTTC. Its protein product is CASSRGLGIGEQFF.

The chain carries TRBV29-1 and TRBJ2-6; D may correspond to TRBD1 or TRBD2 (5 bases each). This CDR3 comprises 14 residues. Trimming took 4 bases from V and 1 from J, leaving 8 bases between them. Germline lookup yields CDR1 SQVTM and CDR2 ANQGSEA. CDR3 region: CSVAGQSGANVLTF. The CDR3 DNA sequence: TGCAGCGTTGCGGGGCAGTCTGGGGCCAACGTCCTGACTTTC.

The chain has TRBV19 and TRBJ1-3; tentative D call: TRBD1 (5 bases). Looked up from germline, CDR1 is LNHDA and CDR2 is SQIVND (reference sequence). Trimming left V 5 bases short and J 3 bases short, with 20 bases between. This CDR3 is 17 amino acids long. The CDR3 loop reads CASSSRQPFGVGNTIYF. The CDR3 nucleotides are TGTGCCAGTAGTTCCCGACAGCCTTTTGGAGTTGGAAACACCATATATTTT. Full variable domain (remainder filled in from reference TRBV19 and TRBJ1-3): DGGITQSPKYLFRKEGQNVTLSCEQNLNHDAMYWYRQDPGQGLRLIYYSQIVNDFQKGDIAEGYSVSREKKESFPLTVTSAQKNPTAFYLCASSSRQPFGVGNTIYFGEGSWLTVV.

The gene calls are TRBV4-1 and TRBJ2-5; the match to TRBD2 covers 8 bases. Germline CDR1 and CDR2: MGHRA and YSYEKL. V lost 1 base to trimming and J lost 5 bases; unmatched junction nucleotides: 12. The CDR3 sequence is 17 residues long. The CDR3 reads CASSQAPRGTSRETQYF. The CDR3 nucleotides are TGCGCCAGCAGCCAAGCACCTCGCGGGACTAGTCGTGAGACCCAGTACTTC.

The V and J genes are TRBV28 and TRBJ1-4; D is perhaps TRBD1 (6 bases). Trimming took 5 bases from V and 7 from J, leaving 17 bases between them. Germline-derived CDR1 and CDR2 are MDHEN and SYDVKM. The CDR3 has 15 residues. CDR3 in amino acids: CASSPSGGGGEKLFF. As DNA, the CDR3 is TGTGCCAGCAGTCCCAGCGGGGGGGGCGGTGAAAAACTGTTTTTT.

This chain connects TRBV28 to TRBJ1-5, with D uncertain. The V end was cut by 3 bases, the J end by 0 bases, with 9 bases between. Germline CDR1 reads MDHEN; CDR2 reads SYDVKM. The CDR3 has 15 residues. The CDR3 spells CASSFPPASNQPQHF. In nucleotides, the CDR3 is TGTGCCAGCAGTTTTCCCCCGGCTAGCAATCAGCCCCAGCATTTT.